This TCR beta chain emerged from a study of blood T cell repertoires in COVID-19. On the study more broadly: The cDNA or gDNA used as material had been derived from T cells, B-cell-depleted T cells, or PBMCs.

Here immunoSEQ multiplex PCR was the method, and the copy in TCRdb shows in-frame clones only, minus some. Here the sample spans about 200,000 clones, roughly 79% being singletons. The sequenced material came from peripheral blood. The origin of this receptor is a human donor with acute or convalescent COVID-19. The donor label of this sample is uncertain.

CDR3 bases: TGTGCCAGCAGTTCCGGGACAGAGTATGGCTACACCTTC. Protein sequence: CASSSGTEYGYTF. V usage is TRBV7-2 and J usage is TRBJ1-2; TRBD1 agrees at 7 bases. This CDR3 is 13 amino acids long. The J segment lost 5 bases and the V segment lost 6 bases, leaving 6 bases of the junction unmatched. The V gene's germline CDR1 is SGHTA and CDR2 FQGNSA. Together with reference TRBV7-2 and TRBJ1-2, the CDR3 gives the full variable domain: GAGVSQSPSNKVTEKGKDVELRCDPISGHTALYWYRQSLGQGLEFLIYFQGNSAPDKSGLPSDRFSAERTGGSVSTLTIQRTQQEDSAVYLCASSSGTEYGYTFGSGTRLTVV.